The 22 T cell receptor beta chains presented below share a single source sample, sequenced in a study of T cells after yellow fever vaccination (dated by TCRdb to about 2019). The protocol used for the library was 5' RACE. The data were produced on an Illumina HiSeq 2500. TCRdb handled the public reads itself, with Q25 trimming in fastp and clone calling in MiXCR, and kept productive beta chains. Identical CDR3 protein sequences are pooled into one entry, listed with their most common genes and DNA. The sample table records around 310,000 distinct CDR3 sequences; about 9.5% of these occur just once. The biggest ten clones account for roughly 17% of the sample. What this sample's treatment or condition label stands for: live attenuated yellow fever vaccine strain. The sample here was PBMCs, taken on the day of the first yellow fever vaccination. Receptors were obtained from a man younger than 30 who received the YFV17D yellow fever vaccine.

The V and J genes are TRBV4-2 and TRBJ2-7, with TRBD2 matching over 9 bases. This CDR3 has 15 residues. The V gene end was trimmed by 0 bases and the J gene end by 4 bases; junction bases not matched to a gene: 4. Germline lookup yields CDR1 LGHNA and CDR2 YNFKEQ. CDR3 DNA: TGTGCCAGCAGCCAAGATAGCGGGGGCACTTACGAGCAGTACTTC. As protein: CASSQDSGGTYEQYF.

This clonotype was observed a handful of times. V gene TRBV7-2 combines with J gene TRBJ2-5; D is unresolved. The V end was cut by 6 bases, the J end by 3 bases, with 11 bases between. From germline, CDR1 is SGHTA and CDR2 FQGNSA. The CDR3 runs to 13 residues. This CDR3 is CASSQGRKETQYF. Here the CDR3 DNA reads TGTGCCAGCAGTCAAGGCCGGAAAGAGACCCAGTACTTC.

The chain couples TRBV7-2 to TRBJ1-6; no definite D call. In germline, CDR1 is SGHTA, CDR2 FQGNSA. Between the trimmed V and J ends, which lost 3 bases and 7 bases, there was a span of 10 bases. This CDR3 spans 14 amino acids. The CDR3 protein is CASSFFDRNSPLHF. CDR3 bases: TGTGCCAGCAGCTTTTTTGATAGAAATTCACCCCTCCACTTT.

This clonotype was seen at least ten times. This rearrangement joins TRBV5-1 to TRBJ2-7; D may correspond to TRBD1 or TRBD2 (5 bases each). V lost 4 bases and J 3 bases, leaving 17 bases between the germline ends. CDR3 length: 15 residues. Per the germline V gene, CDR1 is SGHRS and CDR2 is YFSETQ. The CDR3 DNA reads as TGCGCCAGCAGCGCGACGGGGCAGGGAAACTACGAGCAGTACTTC. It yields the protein CASSATGQGNYEQYF.

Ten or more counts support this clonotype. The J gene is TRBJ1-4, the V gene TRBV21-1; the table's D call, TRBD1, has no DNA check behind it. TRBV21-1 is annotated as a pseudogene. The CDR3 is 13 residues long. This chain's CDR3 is CASSSGGREKLFF. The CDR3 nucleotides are TGTGCCAGCAGCTCCGGGGGACGAGAAAAACTGTTTTTT.

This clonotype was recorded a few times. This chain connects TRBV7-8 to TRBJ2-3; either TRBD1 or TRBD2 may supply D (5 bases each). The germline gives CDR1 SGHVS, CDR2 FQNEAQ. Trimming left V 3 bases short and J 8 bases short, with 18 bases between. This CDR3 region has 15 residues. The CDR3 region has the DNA TGTGCCAGCAGCTTCCGGGACGGACTCAGTTTTACGCAGTATTTT. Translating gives CASSFRDGLSFTQYF.

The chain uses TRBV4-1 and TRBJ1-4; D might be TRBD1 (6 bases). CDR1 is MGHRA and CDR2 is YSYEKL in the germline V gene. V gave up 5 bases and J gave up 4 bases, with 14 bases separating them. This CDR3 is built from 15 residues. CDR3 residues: CASSGKGTFNEKLFF. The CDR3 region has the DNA TGCGCCAGCAGCGGTAAGGGGACATTTAATGAAAAACTGTTTTTT.

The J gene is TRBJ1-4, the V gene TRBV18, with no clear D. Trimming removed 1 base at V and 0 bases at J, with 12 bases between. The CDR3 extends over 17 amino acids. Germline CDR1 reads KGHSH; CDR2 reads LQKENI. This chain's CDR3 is CASSPLRSRPTNEKLFF. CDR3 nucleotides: TGTGCCAGCTCACCACTAAGGTCAAGGCCAACTAATGAAAAACTGTTTTTT.

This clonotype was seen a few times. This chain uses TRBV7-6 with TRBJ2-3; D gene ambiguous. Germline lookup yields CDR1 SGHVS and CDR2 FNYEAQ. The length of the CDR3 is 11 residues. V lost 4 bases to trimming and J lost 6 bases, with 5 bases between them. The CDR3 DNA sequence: TGTGCCAGCAGCTCCTTCGATACGCAGTATTTT. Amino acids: CASSSFDTQYF.

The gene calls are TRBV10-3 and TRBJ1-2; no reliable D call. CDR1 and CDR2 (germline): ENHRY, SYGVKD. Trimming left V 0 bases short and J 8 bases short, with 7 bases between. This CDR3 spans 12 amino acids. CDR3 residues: CAISESELGYTF. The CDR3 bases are TGTGCCATCAGTGAGTCTGAGTTAGGCTACACCTTC.

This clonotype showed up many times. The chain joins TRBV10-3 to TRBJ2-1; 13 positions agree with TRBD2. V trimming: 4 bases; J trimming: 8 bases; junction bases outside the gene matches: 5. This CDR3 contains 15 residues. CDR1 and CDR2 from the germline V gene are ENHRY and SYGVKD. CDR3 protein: CAISGLAGGIDEQFF. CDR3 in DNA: TGTGCCATCAGTGGACTAGCGGGGGGCATCGATGAGCAGTTCTTC.

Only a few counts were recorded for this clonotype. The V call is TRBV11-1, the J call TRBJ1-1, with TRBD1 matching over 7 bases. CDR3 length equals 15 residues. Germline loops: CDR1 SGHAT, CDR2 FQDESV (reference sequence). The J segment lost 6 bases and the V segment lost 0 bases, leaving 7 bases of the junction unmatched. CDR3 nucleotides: TGTGCCAGCAGCTTAGCGCTGACAGGGAAGGCTGAAGCTTTCTTT. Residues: CASSLALTGKAEAFF.

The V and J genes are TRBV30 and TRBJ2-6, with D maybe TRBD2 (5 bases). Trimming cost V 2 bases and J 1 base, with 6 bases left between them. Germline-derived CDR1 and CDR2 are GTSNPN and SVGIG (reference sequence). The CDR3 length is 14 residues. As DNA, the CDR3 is TGTGCCTGGAGTAGAGGGTCTGGGGCCAACGTCCTGACTTTC. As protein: CAWSRGSGANVLTF.

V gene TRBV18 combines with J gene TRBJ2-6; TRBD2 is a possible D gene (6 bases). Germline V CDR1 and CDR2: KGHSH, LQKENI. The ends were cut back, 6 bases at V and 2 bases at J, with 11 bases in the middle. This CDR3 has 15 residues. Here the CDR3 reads CASSSTGAGANVLTF. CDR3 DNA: TGTGCCAGCTCTTCAACGGGGGCTGGGGCCAACGTCCTGACTTTC.

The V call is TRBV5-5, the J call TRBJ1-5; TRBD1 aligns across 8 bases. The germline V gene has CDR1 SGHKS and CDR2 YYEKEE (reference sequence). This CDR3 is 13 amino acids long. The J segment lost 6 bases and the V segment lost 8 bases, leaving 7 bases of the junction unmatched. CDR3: CARGPGTGQPQHF. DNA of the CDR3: TGTGCCAGGGGCCCTGGGACAGGTCAGCCCCAGCATTTT.

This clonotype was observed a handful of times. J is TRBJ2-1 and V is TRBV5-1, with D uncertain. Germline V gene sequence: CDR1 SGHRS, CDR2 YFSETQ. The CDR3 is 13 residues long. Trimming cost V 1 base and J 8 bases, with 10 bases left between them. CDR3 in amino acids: CASSLSHQDEQFF. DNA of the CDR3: TGCGCCAGCAGCTTGTCACATCAGGATGAGCAGTTCTTC.

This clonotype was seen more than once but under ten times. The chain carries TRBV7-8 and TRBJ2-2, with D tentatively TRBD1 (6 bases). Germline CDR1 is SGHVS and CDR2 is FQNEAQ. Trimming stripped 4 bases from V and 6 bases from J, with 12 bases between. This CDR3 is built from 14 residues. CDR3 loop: CASSSTQGAGELFF. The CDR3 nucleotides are TGTGCCAGCAGCTCGACACAGGGAGCCGGGGAGCTGTTTTTT.

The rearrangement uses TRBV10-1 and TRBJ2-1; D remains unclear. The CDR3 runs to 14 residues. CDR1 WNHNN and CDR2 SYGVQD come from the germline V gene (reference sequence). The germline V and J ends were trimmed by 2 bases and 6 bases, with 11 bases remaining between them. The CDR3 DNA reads TGCGCCAGCAGTGAGACCCTCGGGTTCAATGAGCAGTTCTTC. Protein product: CASSETLGFNEQFF.

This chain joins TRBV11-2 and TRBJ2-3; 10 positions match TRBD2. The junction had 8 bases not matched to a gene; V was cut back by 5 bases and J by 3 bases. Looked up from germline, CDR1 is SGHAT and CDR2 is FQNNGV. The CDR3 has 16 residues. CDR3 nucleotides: TGTGCCAGCAGCCCGCTAACTAGCGGGGCAACAGATACGCAGTATTTT. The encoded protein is CASSPLTSGATDTQYF.

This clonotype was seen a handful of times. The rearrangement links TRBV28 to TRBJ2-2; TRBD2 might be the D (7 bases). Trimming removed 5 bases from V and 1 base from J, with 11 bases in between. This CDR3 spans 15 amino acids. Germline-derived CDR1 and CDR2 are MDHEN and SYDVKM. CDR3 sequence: CASSPGGRNTGELFF. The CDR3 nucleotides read TGTGCCAGCAGTCCCGGGGGGCGGAACACCGGGGAGCTGTTTTTT.

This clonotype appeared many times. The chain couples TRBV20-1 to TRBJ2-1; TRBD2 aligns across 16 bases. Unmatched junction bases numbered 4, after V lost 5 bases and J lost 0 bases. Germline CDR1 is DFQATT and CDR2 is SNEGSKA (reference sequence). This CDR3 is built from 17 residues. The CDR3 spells CSAPGLAGGSSYNEQFF. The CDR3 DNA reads TGCAGTGCTCCGGGACTAGCGGGGGGGAGCTCCTACAATGAGCAGTTCTTC.

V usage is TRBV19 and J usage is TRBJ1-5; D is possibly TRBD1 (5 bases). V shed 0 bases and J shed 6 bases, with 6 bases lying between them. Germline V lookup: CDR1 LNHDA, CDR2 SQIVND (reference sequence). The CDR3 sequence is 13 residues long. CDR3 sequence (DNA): TGTGCCAGTAGTATAGACAGGGTTCAGCCCCAGCATTTT. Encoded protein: CASSIDRVQPQHF.